These 8 T cell receptor beta chains were sequenced from one sample in a study of T-cell memory formation after mild COVID-19 (dated by TCRdb to 2020 to 2023). Library prep was done by 5' RACE. Sequenced using an Illumina NovaSeq 6000. TCRdb itself trimmed the public reads at Q25 with fastp, ran MiXCR and retained productive beta chains. Rows are combined by CDR3 protein, so each entry shows the most common genes and DNA. The sample yields roughly 130,000 distinct CDR3 sequences; 17% were counted once. The top ten clones comprise approximately 5.5% of the sample. The sequencing input was PBMCs or a T cell subset sorted from them (not recorded which). The receptors shown here come from a man younger than 30 who had mild COVID-19 (a few samples of this study predate the infection). The sample titles of this study are shuffled in the database, so cell type and time point are left out; the donor was told from shared clones.

This rearrangement joins TRBV12-3 or TRBV12-4 to TRBJ2-6, with unresolved D. This CDR3 region has 13 residues. V gave up 6 bases and J gave up 2 bases, with 5 bases separating them. The CDR3 DNA reads TGTGCCAGCAGGCAGGCTGGGGCCAACGTCCTGACTTTC. Protein: CASRQAGANVLTF.

Here the CDR3 reads CASSLRISGANVLTF. The CDR3 nucleotides are TGCGCCAGCAGCCTCCGAATCTCTGGGGCCAACGTCCTGACTTTC. This rearrangement joins TRBV5-1 to TRBJ2-6; D is unclear. CDR1 SGHRS and CDR2 YFSETQ come from the germline V gene. The CDR3 totals 15 residues. Trimming took 4 bases from V and 0 from J, leaving 8 bases between them.

This clonotype was picked up many times. The rearrangement links TRBV7-8 to TRBJ2-3, with unresolved D. Trimming cost V 2 bases and J 2 bases, with 11 bases left between them. CDR1 SGHVS and CDR2 FQNEAQ come from the germline V gene. This CDR3 spans 15 amino acids. The CDR3 loop is CASSLKRVLTDTQYF. The CDR3 nucleotides read TGTGCCAGCAGCTTAAAACGGGTTCTCACAGATACGCAGTATTTT.

This clonotype was picked up many times. The chain employs TRBV4-3 and TRBJ1-2; D might be TRBD1 (6 bases). The germline V and J ends were trimmed by 0 bases and 8 bases, with 10 bases remaining between them. CDR3 length equals 13 residues. CDR1 is LGHNA and CDR2 is YSLEER in the germline V gene. The CDR3 DNA reads TGCGCCAGCAGCCAAGACAGGGGAAGGGGCTACACCTTC. Amino acids: CASSQDRGRGYTF.

This clonotype was observed a few times. The chain has TRBV5-1 and TRBJ2-2; 10 bases fit TRBD1. The germline V gene has CDR1 SGHRS and CDR2 YFSETQ. CDR3 length equals 16 residues. The J segment lost 1 base and the V segment lost 4 bases, leaving 4 bases of the junction unmatched. The CDR3 DNA sequence: TGCGCCAGCAGCCGACAGGGGGCGTGGAACACCGGGGAGCTGTTTTTT. Amino acid sequence: CASSRQGAWNTGELFF. Using reference TRBV5-1 and TRBJ2-2 for the parts outside the CDR3, the full variable domain is KAGVTQTPRYLIKTRGQQVTLSCSPISGHRSVSWYQQTPGQGLQFLFEYFSETQRNKGNFPGRFSGRQFSNSRSEMNVSTLELGDSALYLCASSRQGAWNTGELFFGEGSRLTVL.

The rearrangement uses TRBV20-1 and TRBJ2-5, with D possibly being TRBD1 or TRBD2 (5 bases each). The ends were cut back, 1 base at V and 2 bases at J, with 17 bases in the middle. Germline CDR1 and CDR2: DFQATT and SNEGSKA (reference sequence). The CDR3 spans 16 residues. CDR3 protein: CSARAPEGRSQETQYF. The CDR3 DNA follows: TGCAGTGCTAGAGCGCCAGAGGGACGGTCACAAGAGACCCAGTACTTC.

The CDR3, as DNA: TGCGCCAGCGACGGGGGGTACCAAGAGACCCAGTACTTC. This encodes CASDGGYQETQYF. J is TRBJ2-5 and V is TRBV5-1, with 7 bases fitting TRBD2. Trimming removed 7 bases from V and 0 bases from J; junction bases left unmatched: 3. CDR1 and CDR2 (germline): SGHRS, YFSETQ. This CDR3 comprises 13 residues. Full variable domain (outside the CDR3, taken from reference TRBV5-1 and TRBJ2-5): KAGVTQTPRYLIKTRGQQVTLSCSPISGHRSVSWYQQTPGQGLQFLFEYFSETQRNKGNFPGRFSGRQFSNSRSEMNVSTLELGDSALYLCASDGGYQETQYFGPGTRLLVL.

The V gene is TRBV4-1, the J gene TRBJ2-5; D is perhaps TRBD1 or TRBD2 (5 bases each). V was shortened by 1 base and J by 7 bases, with 16 bases between the two germline ends. The CDR3 is 15 amino acids. Germline V gene lookup returns CDR1 MGHRA and CDR2 YSYEKL. CDR3 loop: CASSQGGGSGGTQYF. The DNA of the CDR3 is TGCGCCAGCAGCCAAGGGGGCGGAAGCGGTGGGACCCAGTACTTC.